These T cell receptor beta chains were read from a single sample in a study of T and B cells in COVID-19 patients. Each CDR3 protein is one row after TCRdb ran MiXCR on the multiplex PCR reads. The data hold roughly 15,000 distinct CDR3 sequences, with under 30% observed a single time. The material sequenced was blood. Every receptor here comes from a human donor who had recovered from COVID-19. CDR3s include the opening cysteine and the closing phenylalanine or tryptophan. Fields, in order: clone size, V gene, J gene, D gene, CDR3 DNA, CDR3 protein. A D gene is named only where the DNA matches it firmly. Size is stated for part of the rows, as once, few or many counts, or as a class when the clone is expanded.

few,TRBV5-4,TRBJ2-5,.,TGTGCCAGCAGCTCCTTTGACAGCCAAGAGACCCAGTACTTC,CASSSFDSQETQYF
many,TRBV10-3,TRBJ2-7,.,TGTGCCATCAGTGAGAAAGGGGCAGTGGAGGAGCAGTACTTC,CAISEKGAVEEQYF
.,TRBV5-6,TRBJ1-2,.,TGTGCCAGCAGCTTGCAAGGGCCTCTTCTATCAAGCGGCTACACCTTC,CASSLQGPLLSSGYTF
many,TRBV6-5,TRBJ2-3,.,TGTGCCAGCAGTTACTCGAGGCAGACAGATACGCAGTATTTT,CASSYSRQTDTQYF
.,TRBV20-1,TRBJ2-6,TRBD1,TGCAGTGCTAGGGATGACAGGGGGGAGTCTGGGGCCAACGTCCTGACTTTC,CSARDDRGESGANVLTF
.,TRBV19,TRBJ1-6,.,TGTGCCAGTAGTATAGATCCCAGGACCCAAGCAAATAATTCACCCCTCCACTTT,CASSIDPRTQANNSPLHF
many,TRBV18,TRBJ2-5,.,TGTGCCAGCTCACCACGGCTGGTGGAGACCCAGTACTTC,CASSPRLVETQYF
few,TRBV7-5,TRBJ1-1,.,.,CISVPKKVAPSAFF
many,TRBV27,TRBJ2-1,.,TGTGCCAGCAGTTCCGGGACACCTTTGGATGAGCAGTTCTTC,CASSSGTPLDEQFF
medium-sized,TRBV29-1,TRBJ2-2,TRBD1,TGCAGCGCGAGTACAGGGGGCGGCGGGGAGCTGTTTTTT,CSASTGGGGELFF
few,TRBV11-2,TRBJ2-3,.,TGTGCCAGCAGCTTAGACCCTAGCACAGATACGCAGTATTTT,CASSLDPSTDTQYF
.,TRBV21-1,TRBJ2-7,.,TGTGCCAGCAGCAAAGCGGGACAGCCTCCCTACGAGCAGTACTTC,CASSKAGQPPYEQYF
few,TRBV12-3/TRBV12-4,TRBJ2-2,TRBD1,TGTGCCAGCATTCCCGGGACAGGAGACACCGGGGAGCTGTTTTTT,CASIPGTGDTGELFF
medium-sized,TRBV19,TRBJ2-7,.,TGTGCCAGTAGTATAGCGGGACCGGATGCCGAGCAGTACTTC,CASSIAGPDAEQYF
medium-sized,TRBV19,TRBJ2-5,TRBD2,TGTGCCAGTAGCTCCGGGACTAGCGGGGGGGAGACCCAGTACTTC,CASSSGTSGGETQYF
once,TRBV7-2,TRBJ2-2,TRBD1,TGTGCCAGCAGCACAGGGGCCACCGGGGAGCTGTTTTTT,CASSTGATGELFF
.,TRBV15,TRBJ2-1,TRBD2,TGTGCCACCAGCAGAGGTAGCGGGGGGGGCAATGAGCAGTTCTTC,CATSRGSGGGNEQFF
.,TRBV20-1,TRBJ2-1,.,TGCAGTGTACTAGTTATCGATGAGCAGTTCTTC,CSVLVIDEQFF
medium-sized,TRBV29-1,TRBJ2-1,TRBD1,TGCAGCGTCCGACAGGGCCACAATGAGCAGTTCTTC,CSVRQGHNEQFF
medium-sized,TRBV6-5,TRBJ2-5,.,TGTGCCAGCAGTTACTTCCCGTTGCGGGGCGCTAAAGAGACCCAGTACTTC,CASSYFPLRGAKETQYF
.,TRBV7-9,TRBJ2-7,.,TGTGCCAGCAGCTTAGGAAAAGCGGATGGTTGCTTC,CASSLGKADGCF
.,TRBV12-3/TRBV12-4,TRBJ2-2,TRBD2,TGTGCCAGCAGTTTAGGTAGCGCGGGGGGGCCTTGGGAGCTGTTTTTT,CASSLGSAGGPWELFF
many,TRBV24-1,TRBJ2-5,.,TGTGCCACCAGTGATCCAACTCGCCGGGACAAACTAGATGAGACCCAGTACTTC,CATSDPTRRDKLDETQYF
few,TRBV24-1,TRBJ2-2,.,TGTGCCACCAGTGCCCCCGGAAGGGACACCGGGGAGCTGTTTTTT,CATSAPGRDTGELFF
many,TRBV5-4,TRBJ2-1,.,TGTGCCAGCAGCTTGCATACCGGCGGAGGCAGCTACAATGAGCAGTTCTTC,CASSLHTGGGSYNEQFF
few,TRBV6-2/TRBV6-3,TRBJ2-7,TRBD2,TGTGCCAGCAGGCCAGCGGGGGGGTCCTACGAGCAGTACTTC,CASRPAGGSYEQYF
few,TRBV28,TRBJ2-5,TRBD1,TGTGCCAGCAGTTTATTAGGGACAGGGATCCAAGAGACCCAGTACTTC,CASSLLGTGIQETQYF
.,TRBV5-5,TRBJ2-3,TRBD2,TGTGCCAGTAACGGGGCTAGCGGGGGCACTAGCAAAGATACGCAGTATTTT,CASNGASGGTSKDTQYF
few,TRBV6-2/TRBV6-3,TRBJ1-1,.,TGTGCCAGCAGTTTCCCGGGCATGAACACTGAAGCTTTCTTT,CASSFPGMNTEAFF
few,TRBV15,TRBJ1-5,.,TGTGCCACCAGCAGAGATCCGGCGGGACAGCCCCAGCATTTT,CATSRDPAGQPQHF
few,TRBV6-5,TRBJ1-3,.,TGTGCCAGCAGTTTTAAAGGGTCTGGAAACACCATATATTTT,CASSFKGSGNTIYF
few,TRBV6-1,TRBJ1-5,.,TGTGCCAGCAGTGAACCTCCCCAGCAGCTGGAGACCCAGCATTTT,CASSEPPQQLETQHF
.,TRBV2,TRBJ1-1,.,TGTGCCAGCAGCGACCCGCCGGGGTTCAACACTGAAGCTTTCTTT,CASSDPPGFNTEAFF
.,TRBV5-1,TRBJ2-2,.,TGCGCCAGCAGCTTGGCAGGGGCGAACACCGGGGAGCTGTTTTTT,CASSLAGANTGELFF
.,TRBV4-3,TRBJ2-2,.,TGCGCCAGCAGCCGGGGAATTCGGGGCACCGGGGAGCTGTTTTTT,CASSRGIRGTGELFF
.,TRBV20-1,TRBJ2-3,.,TGCAGTGCTAGCGGGGACGCAACGTCCACAGATACGCAGTATTTT,CSASGDATSTDTQYF
medium-sized,TRBV6-5,TRBJ2-3,TRBD2,TGTGCCAGCAGTTACCGCACTAGCGGGGGGGCAGATACGCAGTATTTT,CASSYRTSGGADTQYF
.,TRBV5-1,TRBJ1-1,.,TGCGCCAGCAGCTTGGAGGGTAGGGGTGTCACTGAAGCTTTCTTT,CASSLEGRGVTEAFF
.,TRBV7-6,TRBJ1-6,.,TGTGCCAGCAGCTTAGTTGGGCAGGGGAATTCACCCCTCCACTTT,CASSLVGQGNSPLHF
few,TRBV4-2,TRBJ1-2,.,TGTGCCAGCAGCCAAGAAGGGGATAGGCAGGGCAGAGGCTACACCTTC,CASSQEGDRQGRGYTF
many,TRBV5-6,TRBJ2-7,.,TGTGCCAGCAGCCCAGGAGGGGGAAGGTACGAGCAGTACTTC,CASSPGGGRYEQYF
.,TRBV5-1,TRBJ2-7,.,TGCGCCAGCAGCCAACAGGGCCTCTCCTACGAGCAGTACTTC,CASSQQGLSYEQYF
.,TRBV10-3,TRBJ1-2,.,TGTGCCATCAGTGCGGATTCAGGGGGCTACACCTTC,CAISADSGGYTF
few,TRBV7-2,TRBJ2-3,TRBD2,TGTGCCAGCAGCTTCCCCGGGACTACCGAGGCGGATACGCAGTATTTT,CASSFPGTTEADTQYF
few,TRBV6-2/TRBV6-3,TRBJ2-6,.,TGTGCCAGCAGTTACTACGCCCTAGCTCGGAGCTCCCAGAAGTCTGGGGCCAACGTCCTGACTTTC,CASSYYALARSSQKSGANVLTF
.,TRBV12-3/TRBV12-4,TRBJ2-7,TRBD2,TGTGCCAGCAGCCGGACTAGCGGGGGGAACGAGCAGTACTTC,CASSRTSGGNEQYF
.,TRBV6-1,TRBJ2-6,.,TGTGCCAGCAGTCCCAGGACAGCACTCTCTGGGGCCAACGTCCTGACTTTC,CASSPRTALSGANVLTF
.,TRBV7-3,TRBJ2-1,TRBD1,TGTGCCAGCAGCTGGGGACAGGATGAGCAGTTCTTC,CASSWGQDEQFF
.,TRBV6-1,TRBJ1-5,.,TGTGCCAGCAGTGCCGACAGATGGAATCAGCCCCAGCATTTT,CASSADRWNQPQHF